The rows below give T cell receptor beta chains drawn from one sample of a study of blood T cell repertoires in COVID-19. The data were produced by immunoSEQ multiplex PCR, yet TCRdb's version contains in-frame clones alone and is incomplete. The table lists under 200,000 clones, roughly 86% of them singletons. Input material: PBMCs or T cells enriched from blood (not recorded which). These receptors were taken from a man aged 40-49 years with acute COVID-19. The CDR3 runs from the conserved cysteine through the conserved F or W. Fields, in order: V gene, J gene, D gene, clone size, CDR3 protein, CDR3 DNA. A D gene is named only where the DNA matches it firmly. A clone size is listed for some rows: how often the clone was seen (once, few, many), or a class if it is expanded.

V gene: TRBV5-1
J gene: TRBJ2-7
D gene: TRBD2
clone size: .
CDR3 protein: CASSLAPGLARNSYEQYF
CDR3 DNA: TGCGCCAGCAGCTTGGCTCCGGGACTAGCGAGGAACTCCTACGAGCAGTACTTC

V gene: TRBV9
J gene: TRBJ2-1
D gene: TRBD2
clone size: .
CDR3 protein: CASSVVSSGRPFSYNEQFF
CDR3 DNA: TGTGCCAGCAGCGTAGTGAGTAGCGGGAGACCCTTCTCCTACAATGAGCAGTTCTTC

V gene: TRBV28
J gene: TRBJ1-5
D gene: TRBD1
clone size: few
CDR3 protein: CASSPPGGQPQHF
CDR3 DNA: TGTGCCAGCAGTCCACCAGGGGGCCAGCCCCAGCATTTT

V gene: TRBV13
J gene: TRBJ2-5
D gene: TRBD2
clone size: .
CDR3 protein: CASSPGLAGVTGETQYF
CDR3 DNA: TGTGCCAGCAGCCCGGGACTAGCGGGAGTAACAGGAGAGACCCAGTACTTC

V gene: TRBV6-6
J gene: TRBJ1-3
D gene: .
clone size: .
CDR3 protein: CASRRGGNTIYF
CDR3 DNA: TGTGCCAGCAGGCGGGGCGGAAACACCATATATTTT

V gene: TRBV11-2
J gene: TRBJ2-7
D gene: .
clone size: once
CDR3 protein: CASSSALRLGTYEQYF
CDR3 DNA: TGTGCCAGCAGCTCCGCCCTCCGACTCGGCACCTACGAGCAGTACTTC

V gene: TRBV4-1
J gene: TRBJ2-1
D gene: TRBD2
clone size: .
CDR3 protein: CAAARLAGGTYNEQFF
CDR3 DNA: TGCGCCGCCGCCCGACTAGCGGGAGGGACCTACAATGAGCAGTTCTTC

V gene: TRBV14
J gene: TRBJ2-7
D gene: TRBD2
clone size: .
CDR3 protein: CASSYGRTSGEQYF
CDR3 DNA: TGTGCCAGCAGCTACGGGAGGACCTCCGGCGAGCAGTACTTC

V gene: TRBV21-1
J gene: TRBJ1-1
D gene: .
clone size: once
CDR3 protein: CASSPNKSGKNTEAFF
CDR3 DNA: TGTGCCAGCAGCCCGAACAAATCAGGGAAGAACACTGAAGCTTTCTTT

V gene: TRBV24-1
J gene: TRBJ2-7
D gene: TRBD2
clone size: .
CDR3 protein: CATSEAGSSYEQYF
CDR3 DNA: TGTGCCACCAGTGAAGCGGGGAGTTCCTACGAGCAGTACTTC

V gene: TRBV7-9
J gene: TRBJ2-2
D gene: .
clone size: .
CDR3 protein: CASASRGTSGELFF
CDR3 DNA: TGTGCCAGCGCCTCGAGGGGGACAAGCGGGGAGCTGTTTTTT

V gene: TRBV14
J gene: TRBJ2-2
D gene: .
clone size: .
CDR3 protein: CASSGLSHTGELFF
CDR3 DNA: TGTGCCAGCTCCGGACTTTCCCACACCGGGGAGCTGTTTTTT

V gene: TRBV11-2
J gene: TRBJ2-1
D gene: .
clone size: .
CDR3 protein: CASSLVAGANEQFF
CDR3 DNA: TGTGCCAGCAGCTTAGTGGCGGGGGCTAATGAGCAGTTCTTC

V gene: TRBV19
J gene: TRBJ2-3
D gene: TRBD1
clone size: few
CDR3 protein: CATTGQGHDTQYF
CDR3 DNA: TGTGCCACCACAGGACAGGGGCATGATACGCAGTATTTT

V gene: TRBV18
J gene: TRBJ1-2
D gene: .
clone size: few
CDR3 protein: CASSPYIEQGYGYTF
CDR3 DNA: TGTGCCAGCTCACCATACATTGAACAGGGTTATGGCTACACCTTC

V gene: TRBV29-1
J gene: TRBJ2-4
D gene: .
clone size: .
CDR3 protein: CSVGSGDNIQYF
CDR3 DNA: TGCAGCGTTGGTTCAGGGGACAACATTCAGTACTTC

V gene: TRBV10-3
J gene: TRBJ2-2
D gene: .
clone size: .
CDR3 protein: CAIKTGERTGELFF
CDR3 DNA: TGTGCCATCAAAACGGGAGAGCGGACCGGGGAGCTGTTTTTT

V gene: TRBV19
J gene: TRBJ2-1
D gene: .
clone size: .
CDR3 protein: CASSRRPRYNEQFF
CDR3 DNA: TGTGCCAGTAGTAGGAGGCCGAGGTACAATGAGCAGTTCTTC

V gene: TRBV7-2
J gene: TRBJ2-6
D gene: .
clone size: .
CDR3 protein: CASSLLRAGPTF
CDR3 DNA: TGTGCCAGCAGCTTATTAAGAGCAGGGCCTACTTTC

V gene: TRBV7-9
J gene: TRBJ1-2
D gene: TRBD1
clone size: .
CDR3 protein: CASSSATGTVVYGYTF
CDR3 DNA: TGTGCCAGCAGCTCCGCCACCGGGACAGTAGTCTATGGCTACACCTTC

V gene: TRBV28
J gene: TRBJ2-6
D gene: .
clone size: .
CDR3 protein: CASSRDNSGANVLTF
CDR3 DNA: TGTGCCAGCAGCCGGGACAACTCTGGGGCCAACGTCCTGACTTTC

V gene: TRBV4-3
J gene: TRBJ1-6
D gene: .
clone size: .
CDR3 protein: CASSQRDGNSPLHF
CDR3 DNA: TGCGCCAGCAGCCAGCGGGACGGGAATTCACCCCTCCACTTT

V gene: TRBV5-1
J gene: TRBJ2-7
D gene: TRBD2
clone size: .
CDR3 protein: CASRVLAGASEQYF
CDR3 DNA: TGCGCCAGCAGGGTTCTAGCGGGAGCTTCCGAGCAGTACTTC

V gene: TRBV27
J gene: TRBJ1-6
D gene: .
clone size: .
CDR3 protein: CASRGWASPNSPLHF
CDR3 DNA: TGTGCCAGCCGGGGGTGGGCAAGCCCTAATTCACCCCTCCACTTT

V gene: TRBV7-9
J gene: TRBJ2-5
D gene: .
clone size: .
CDR3 protein: CASSLVSGETQYF
CDR3 DNA: TGTGCCAGCAGCTTGGTGTCAGGGGAGACCCAGTACTTC

V gene: TRBV5-1
J gene: TRBJ2-7
D gene: TRBD1
clone size: .
CDR3 protein: CASSLRAGTGVHEQYF
CDR3 DNA: TGCGCCAGCAGCTTGAGGGCCGGGACAGGGGTGCACGAGCAGTACTTC

V gene: TRBV5-5
J gene: TRBJ1-5
D gene: .
clone size: .
CDR3 protein: CASSLTENQPQHF
CDR3 DNA: TGTGCCAGCAGCTTAACCGAGAATCAGCCCCAGCATTTT

V gene: TRBV5-1
J gene: TRBJ1-6
D gene: .
clone size: .
CDR3 protein: CATAGDPTSPLHF
CDR3 DNA: TGCGCCACCGCAGGGGACCCCACTTCACCCCTCCACTTT

V gene: TRBV27
J gene: TRBJ1-2
D gene: .
clone size: .
CDR3 protein: CASSLWQGYGYTF
CDR3 DNA: TGTGCCAGCAGTTTATGGCAGGGGTATGGCTACACCTTC

V gene: TRBV28
J gene: TRBJ2-2
D gene: TRBD1
clone size: .
CDR3 protein: CASSSPGQGANTGELFF
CDR3 DNA: TGTGCCAGCAGCTCACCGGGACAGGGGGCGAACACCGGGGAGCTGTTTTTT

V gene: TRBV24-1
J gene: TRBJ2-3
D gene: TRBD1
clone size: .
CDR3 protein: CATSDNRDRGYGRDTQYF
CDR3 DNA: TGTGCCACCAGTGACAACCGGGACAGGGGGTACGGCCGAGATACGCAGTATTTT

V gene: TRBV5-5
J gene: TRBJ1-5
D gene: .
clone size: .
CDR3 protein: CASSSTTSGLDQPQHF
CDR3 DNA: TGTGCCAGCAGCTCCACTACCTCTGGACTGGATCAGCCCCAGCATTTT

V gene: TRBV3-1/TRBV3-2
J gene: TRBJ1-3
D gene: .
clone size: .
CDR3 protein: CATSRLGLNGNTIYF
CDR3 DNA: TGTGCCACATCCCGCCTGGGGCTGAATGGAAACACCATATATTTT

V gene: TRBV29-1
J gene: TRBJ1-4
D gene: .
clone size: once
CDR3 protein: CSVVDTLATNEKLFF
CDR3 DNA: TGCAGCGTTGTGGACACCCTTGCAACTAATGAAAAACTGTTTTTT

V gene: TRBV13
J gene: TRBJ1-2
D gene: .
clone size: .
CDR3 protein: CASSPRGSTHVGYTF
CDR3 DNA: TGTGCCAGCAGCCCCAGGGGCTCCACCCATGTGGGCTACACCTTC

V gene: TRBV25-1
J gene: TRBJ2-1
D gene: .
clone size: .
CDR3 protein: CAKRDEQFF
CDR3 DNA: TGTGCTAAGAGAGATGAGCAGTTCTTC

V gene: TRBV3-1/TRBV3-2
J gene: TRBJ2-5
D gene: TRBD1
clone size: .
CDR3 protein: CASSQPRGPQETQYF
CDR3 DNA: TGTGCCAGCAGCCAGCCCAGGGGGCCCCAAGAGACCCAGTACTTC

V gene: TRBV6-5
J gene: TRBJ1-3
D gene: TRBD1
clone size: .
CDR3 protein: CARGEGAFPGNTIYF
CDR3 DNA: TGTGCCAGAGGTGAGGGGGCGTTCCCCGGAAACACCATATATTTT

V gene: TRBV5-1
J gene: TRBJ2-7
D gene: .
clone size: .
CDR3 protein: CASSLVGGHSFYEQYF
CDR3 DNA: TGCGCCAGCAGCTTGGTCGGGGGGCATTCTTTCTACGAGCAGTACTTC

V gene: TRBV7-9
J gene: TRBJ1-6
D gene: TRBD1
clone size: .
CDR3 protein: CASSLDMPGQTNSPLHF
CDR3 DNA: TGTGCCAGCAGCCTGGATATGCCGGGACAGACAAATTCACCCCTCCACTTT

V gene: TRBV5-1
J gene: TRBJ2-1
D gene: .
clone size: .
CDR3 protein: CASSLPDIYGSSYNEQFF
CDR3 DNA: TGCGCCAGCAGCTTGCCCGATATATACGGGAGCTCCTACAATGAGCAGTTCTTC

V gene: TRBV25-1
J gene: TRBJ2-7
D gene: .
clone size: .
CDR3 protein: CASSTGYEQYF
CDR3 DNA: TGTGCCAGCAGTACGGGGTACGAGCAGTACTTC

V gene: TRBV30
J gene: TRBJ1-6
D gene: .
clone size: .
CDR3 protein: CAWSIRSTGATSPLHF
CDR3 DNA: TGTGCCTGGAGTATTCGGTCGACAGGCGCGACATCACCCCTCCACTTT

V gene: TRBV7-2
J gene: TRBJ2-1
D gene: .
clone size: once
CDR3 protein: CASSRTITSYNEQFF
CDR3 DNA: TGTGCCAGCAGCAGAACTATAACCTCCTACAATGAGCAGTTCTTC

V gene: TRBV28
J gene: TRBJ2-4
D gene: .
clone size: .
CDR3 protein: CASSFLGNQYF
CDR3 DNA: TGTGCCAGCAGTTTCCTAGGAAACCAGTACTTC

V gene: TRBV3-1/TRBV3-2
J gene: TRBJ1-6
D gene: TRBD1
clone size: .
CDR3 protein: CASSQTGNSSPLHF
CDR3 DNA: TGTGCCAGCAGCCAGACAGGGAATAGTTCACCCCTCCACTTT

V gene: TRBV2
J gene: TRBJ1-5
D gene: TRBD1
clone size: .
CDR3 protein: CASSAGTGIGQPQHF
CDR3 DNA: TGTGCCAGCAGTGCTGGGACAGGGATTGGTCAGCCCCAGCATTTT

V gene: TRBV4-1
J gene: TRBJ2-7
D gene: TRBD2
clone size: .
CDR3 protein: CASSQAGASGRSRRDYEQYF
CDR3 DNA: TGCGCCAGCAGCCAAGCTGGGGCTAGCGGGAGAAGCAGGAGGGACTACGAGCAGTACTTC

V gene: TRBV7-9
J gene: TRBJ2-3
D gene: .
clone size: .
CDR3 protein: CASSSFGTLDTDTQYF
CDR3 DNA: TGTGCCAGCAGCTCATTTGGGACACTAGACACAGATACGCAGTATTTT

V gene: TRBV10-2
J gene: TRBJ2-5
D gene: .
clone size: .
CDR3 protein: CASWGGRETQYF
CDR3 DNA: TGCGCCAGCTGGGGGGGCCGGGAGACCCAGTACTTC

V gene: TRBV7-3
J gene: TRBJ1-6
D gene: .
clone size: .
CDR3 protein: CASSLRSRGSNSPLHF
CDR3 DNA: TGTGCCAGCAGCCTCCGGAGTAGGGGTAGCAATTCACCCCTCCACTTT

V gene: TRBV9
J gene: TRBJ1-4
D gene: .
clone size: few
CDR3 protein: CASSVDLGADEKLFF
CDR3 DNA: TGTGCCAGCAGCGTAGATTTGGGGGCGGATGAAAAACTGTTTTTT

V gene: TRBV28
J gene: TRBJ2-5
D gene: .
clone size: .
CDR3 protein: CASSAPGQGTSSETQYF
CDR3 DNA: TGTGCCAGCAGTGCACCGGGACAGGGGACTAGCTCGGAGACCCAGTACTTC

V gene: TRBV6-2/TRBV6-3
J gene: TRBJ2-2
D gene: TRBD2
clone size: .
CDR3 protein: CASSLTSGITGELFF
CDR3 DNA: TGTGCCAGCAGCCTAACTAGCGGGATCACCGGGGAGCTGTTTTTT

V gene: TRBV15
J gene: TRBJ2-3
D gene: TRBD2
clone size: .
CDR3 protein: CATSRLAGGTDTQYF
CDR3 DNA: TGTGCCACCAGCAGACTAGCGGGAGGCACAGATACGCAGTATTTT

V gene: TRBV2
J gene: TRBJ1-2
D gene: TRBD1
clone size: few
CDR3 protein: CASSGQGTYGYTF
CDR3 DNA: TGTGCCAGCAGTGGACAGGGGACCTATGGCTACACCTTC

V gene: TRBV7-6
J gene: TRBJ2-7
D gene: TRBD1
clone size: .
CDR3 protein: CASTLGQGAYEQYF
CDR3 DNA: TGTGCCAGCACCCTCGGACAGGGGGCTTACGAGCAGTACTTC

V gene: TRBV19
J gene: TRBJ1-2
D gene: .
clone size: .
CDR3 protein: CASSPQGYGYTF
CDR3 DNA: TGTGCCAGTAGTCCACAGGGTTATGGCTACACCTTC

V gene: TRBV9
J gene: TRBJ1-2
D gene: .
clone size: .
CDR3 protein: CASSVGGTYGYTF
CDR3 DNA: TGTGCCAGCAGCGTAGGGGGCACGTACGGCTACACCTTC

V gene: TRBV9
J gene: TRBJ2-5
D gene: .
clone size: .
CDR3 protein: CASSEGGFGETQYF
CDR3 DNA: TGTGCCAGCAGCGAGGGGGGGTTTGGAGAGACCCAGTACTTC